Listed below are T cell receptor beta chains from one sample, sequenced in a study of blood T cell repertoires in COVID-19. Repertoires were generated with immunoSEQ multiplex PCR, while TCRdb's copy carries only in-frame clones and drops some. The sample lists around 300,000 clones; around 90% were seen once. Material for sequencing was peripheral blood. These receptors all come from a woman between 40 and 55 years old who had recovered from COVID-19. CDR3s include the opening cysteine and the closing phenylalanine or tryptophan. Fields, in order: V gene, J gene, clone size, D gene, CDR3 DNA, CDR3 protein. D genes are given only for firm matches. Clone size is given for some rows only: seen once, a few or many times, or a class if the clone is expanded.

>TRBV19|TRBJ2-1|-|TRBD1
TGTGCCAGTAGTACCGACCGGGACAGGGGATACAATGAGCAGTTCTTC
CASSTDRDRGYNEQFF
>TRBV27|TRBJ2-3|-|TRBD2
TGTGCCAGCAACCCTAGCGGGAGACGAGATACGCAGTATTTT
CASNPSGRRDTQYF
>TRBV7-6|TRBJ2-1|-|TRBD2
TGTGCCAGCAGCTTAGAAGGACTAGCGGGAGGTCTAGGTGAGCAGTTCTTC
CASSLEGLAGGLGEQFF
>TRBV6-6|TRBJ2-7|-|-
TGTGCCAGCAGTTATCTTGACGAGCAGTACTTC
CASSYLDEQYF
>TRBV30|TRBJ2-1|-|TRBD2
TGTGCCTGGGGCCCAGGGGCGGGAGGGGGTGAGCAGTTCTTC
CAWGPGAGGGEQFF
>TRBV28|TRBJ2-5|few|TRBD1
TGTGCCAGCACCCCGACAGGGGGCCAAGAGACCCAGTACTTC
CASTPTGGQETQYF
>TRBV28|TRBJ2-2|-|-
TGTGCCAGCAGTGTGACCGGGGGCACCGGGGAGCTGTTTTTT
CASSVTGGTGELFF
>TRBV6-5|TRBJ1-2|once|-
TGTGCCAGCATTTCTCATCCCGGGGGGGTCTATGGCTACACCTTC
CASISHPGGVYGYTF
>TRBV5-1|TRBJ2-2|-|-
TGCGCCAGCAGCTACAGTGCTATGCGGAACACCGGGGAGCTGTTTTTT
CASSYSAMRNTGELFF
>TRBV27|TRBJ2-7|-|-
TGTGCCAGCAGTTCCAGGGTTTTTGCCTACGAGCAGTACTTC
CASSSRVFAYEQYF
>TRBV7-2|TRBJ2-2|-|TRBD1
TGTGCCAGCAGAACCTCCGGGACAGCTAACACCGGGGAGCTGTTTTTT
CASRTSGTANTGELFF
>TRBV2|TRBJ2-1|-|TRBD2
TGTGCCAGTGAAGCACCGGGACTAGCTTACAATGAGCAGTTCTTC
CASEAPGLAYNEQFF
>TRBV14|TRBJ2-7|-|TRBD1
TGTGCCAGCAGCCAAGACCGGGACAGGGGCAGATACGAGCAGTACTTC
CASSQDRDRGRYEQYF
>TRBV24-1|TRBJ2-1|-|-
TGTGCCACCAGTGATTTGATAAACAATGAGCAGTTCTTC
CATSDLINNEQFF
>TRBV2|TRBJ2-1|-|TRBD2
TGTGCCAGCAGCGCCCCGGGACTAGCGGGGGACTTGGGGCAGTTCTTC
CASSAPGLAGDLGQFF
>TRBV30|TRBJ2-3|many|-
TGTGCCTGGAGTGGCAGTAGCACGGCAGATACGCAGTATTTT
CAWSGSSTADTQYF
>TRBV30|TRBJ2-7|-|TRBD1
TGTGCCTTTGACAGGGAGTACGACGAGCAGTACTTC
CAFDREYDEQYF